The present entry profiles one T cell receptor (beta chain) with its context. At one boundary the junction diverges from the germline segment, which might be a read error. In the PCR, 60 Vbeta and 13 Jbeta primers were used. This table comes from immunoSEQ multiplex PCR, and its TCRdb copy is limited to in-frame clones, with some not included. The table lists about 210,000 clones, over 75% of them singletons, with 1.5% to 2% in the top ten. This sample stems from a study of cytomegalovirus exposure and HLA in healthy donors. The sample was PBMCs. The sequence was collected from a male donor in good health and CMV-seronegative.

The CDR3 DNA follows: TGTTCCAGCAGCTTAGGGGGGGGGAACACTGAAGCTTTCTTT. Its protein is CSSSLGGGNTEAFF. The chain recombines TRBV7-9 with TRBJ1-1; tentatively, D is TRBD1 (6 bases). There are 14 residues in the CDR3. Germline V gene lookup returns CDR1 SEHNR and CDR2 FQNEAQ (reference sequence).